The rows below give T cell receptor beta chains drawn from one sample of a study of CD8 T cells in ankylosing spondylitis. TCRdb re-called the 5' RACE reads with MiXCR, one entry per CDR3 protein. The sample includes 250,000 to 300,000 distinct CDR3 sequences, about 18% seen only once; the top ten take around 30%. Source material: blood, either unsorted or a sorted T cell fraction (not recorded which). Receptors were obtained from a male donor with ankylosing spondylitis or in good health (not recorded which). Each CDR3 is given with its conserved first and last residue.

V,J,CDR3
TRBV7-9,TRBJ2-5,CASSSLAGVFPDQYF
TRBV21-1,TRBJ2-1,CASSKVRGLAEYNEQFF
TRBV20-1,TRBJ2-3,CSARYLAEATDTQYF
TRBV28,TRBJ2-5,CASRPLLPAGAGETQYF
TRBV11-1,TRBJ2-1,CASSLAPGLAGVSRPGEQFF
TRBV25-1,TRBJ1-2,CASRGGRLGYTF
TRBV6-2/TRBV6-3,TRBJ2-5,CASRKNQETQYF
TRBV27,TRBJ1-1,CASSLFPSPQNTEAFF
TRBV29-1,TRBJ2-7,CSVGRTNSYEQYF
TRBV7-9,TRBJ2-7,CASSTDVSYEQYF
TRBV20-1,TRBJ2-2,CSARDRSGFNTGELFF
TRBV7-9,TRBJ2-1,CASSLIGGNVYNEQFF
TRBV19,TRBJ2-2,CASSLAGVGMGTGELFF
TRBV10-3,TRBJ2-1,CAISDPGLPYNEQFF
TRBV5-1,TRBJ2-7,CASSYHVAGGPYEQYF
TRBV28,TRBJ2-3,CASSLSYLGTSAPDTQYF
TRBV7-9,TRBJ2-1,CASRATSYNEQFF
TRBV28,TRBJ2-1,CASSFEAGGSNEQFF
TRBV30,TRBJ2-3,CASRSWRERPQADTQYF
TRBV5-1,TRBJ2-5,CASSSQETQYF
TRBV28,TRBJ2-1,CASSLSSSVYNEQFF